Here is one TCR beta chain with its context. Its antigen is currently not known. Base qualities are not provided; no much larger clone lies one nucleotide away. Trimming at the junction amounts to 3 bases on V and 5 bases on J, and the germline ends lie 8 bases apart. The CDR3, cysteine through phenylalanine, is 13 amino acids long. Only the CDR3 DNA is retained, 39 bases long and in frame from the first base. Looking up the germline V gene (reference sequence) yields CDR1 MNHEY and CDR2 SMNVEV. The data were obtained in a study of cytomegalovirus exposure and HLA in healthy donors (TCRdb year 2017). For context, the study as a whole: An earlier analysis of about 530 of the donors reported about 280 Gb of sequence data and around 110 million unique TCR beta sequences obtained from about 180 million T cells. On average, around 200,000 unique TCR beta nucleotide sequences were sequenced per donor among some 430 genotyped donors of the cohort, with roughly 19% of those sequences being non-productive. Donor age, sex, ethnicity and CMV serostatus were compiled together with the repertoire data. Both class I and class II loci were covered by HLA typing, at four-digit resolution. In a later genetic analysis, genome-wide SNP genotypes for about three fifths of the roughly 670 donors were used, and that subset was treated as a discovery cohort. A later analysis re-analyzed previously published TCR beta repertoires from approximately 700 donors and added high-resolution HLA genotyping to study TCR occurrence patterns. Several DR-DQ haplotypes were treated as single units for association and clustering because of strong linkage in the cohort. All discovery cohort repertoires had been generated on a single sequencing platform. A separate validation cohort of over 95 different subjects was used in addition to the 666-subject first cohort. Rather than using new phenotypic data, the later analysis identified candidate immune exposures from TCR beta sequences and from how often those sequences occurred across donors. Of the 350 to 450 genotyped donors, approximately 82% fell in the genetic ancestry cluster associated with self-reported Caucasian donors. To predict cytomegalovirus infection status, the study brought together high-throughput TCR immunosequencing, statistical association of individual TCRs with disease status, and machine learning. Roughly 290 gigabases of sequencing data and approximately 91 million unique TCR sequences made up an early release that covered approximately 650 HLA-typed donors. An earlier analysis of approximately 640 of the donors applied high-throughput TCR beta sequencing to assess whether each TCR beta V gene segment acted as functional or pseudogenic. Using immunosequencing, the study profiled T cell repertoires from 640 or so subjects and related those repertoires to cytomegalovirus serostatus. The aim of the study was to test whether cataloging public T cell receptors could identify signatures of past pathogen exposure. Typing coverage differed by locus: A, B, C, DRB1 and DQB1 were typed in about 629-640 donors, DQA1 in 522, DPA1 in approximately 610, and DPB1 in just under 490.

The library was prepared using the immunoSEQ multiplex PCR assay. For the multiplex PCR, a mixture combining 60 forward primers for TCR Vbeta segments and 13 reverse primers for TCR Jbeta segments was used. The CDR3 region of rearranged TCR beta genes was amplified from genomic DNA by a multiplex PCR assay. Amplified TCR beta libraries were sequenced as 87-base-pair reads on the Illumina HiSeq System. On the authors' methods: In a later analysis, tens of millions of unique TCR beta chains were counted across the approximately 670 repertoires, and roughly 10 million of these chains were shared by at least two donors. A nearest-neighbor algorithm error-corrected the raw reads and collapsed the reads into unique sequences, merging closely related sequences to remove PCR and sequencing errors. Alignment of CDR3 sequences to IMGT reference sequences was used to assign V, D and J gene segments. Each retained sequence needed at least a six-nucleotide match to both a V gene segment and a J gene segment. Rearrangements were called productive when the CDR3 lacked stop codons and stayed in frame with V and J; all others were non-productive. CDR3 was defined by IMGT convention, running from the second conserved V-encoded cysteine to the conserved J-encoded phenylalanine. The earlier analysis of about 610 of the donors excluded sequences that lacked an unambiguous match to a single V gene segment. In an earlier analysis of 587 of the donors, V segments were called functional above 56.7% productive rearrangements and were called segregating when the between-donor standard deviation exceeded 5%. To diagnose cytomegalovirus status from the catalog of TCR beta chain sequences, a statistical classification framework was built. In a later analysis, V and J genes were assigned by comparing TCR nucleotide sequences against IMGT/GENE-DB human TR gene sequences. The TCRdist pipeline was used in a later analysis to assign CDR3 sequences and most-parsimonious VDJ recombination scenarios. A later analysis defined each TCR beta chain by its CDR3 amino acid sequence plus V-gene family, and excluded reads lacking a unique V-gene family. A later analysis removed several hundred highly shared, low-generation-probability nucleotide sequences to deal with suspected cross-contamination and a sequencing artifact. In a later analysis, a clonal expansion index for each public chain was calculated from normalized within-repertoire ranks of inferred template counts. A later analysis computed generation probabilities with a VDJ recombination model fitted to out-of-frame rearrangements, and checked the results against IGoR. In a later analysis, TCR-TCR, TCR-HLA and TCR-CMV co-occurrence was scored with hypergeometric tests, and a repertoire-size bias correction was applied to TCR pairs. A later analysis estimated false discovery rates by permuting HLA or CMV assignments 20 times. A later analysis grouped co-occurring TCRs with DBSCAN, adding TCRdist sequence similarity when clustering within HLA-allele-positive subsets. Co-occurrence clustering excluded repertoires with fewer than 30,000 or more than 120,000 public chains, plus five with anomalous nucleotide sharing. Imported from immuneACCESS, the table was reduced by TCRdb to in-frame sequences with V and J called. These copies leave out some clones; in studies compared against another copy, an unresolved V gene accounts for under half, and the cause of the remainder is not known. V and J calls and clone size come straight from that table; D and trimming were deduced from the DNA. Here the sample has 78,000 or so clones; approximately 88% occur a single time. The ten largest clones capture 2.4% of the sample.

In total, just over 650 healthy bone marrow donors made up the cohort. At the time of sampling, every cohort member was nominally healthy, though immune exposures that went unrecorded were likely present. The donor tested CMV seronegative and was one of the 352 seronegative cohort members. A peripheral blood sample was provided by each donor, and peripheral blood mononuclear cells were used for TCR beta sequencing. The Qiagen DNeasy Blood Extraction Kit was used to extract genomic DNA from the blood cell samples. What the research found in general, with its limitations: A group of highly shared sequence variants was considered likely to be a technical artifact of the sequencing pipeline. The study listed over 150 TCR beta chains as associated with cytomegalovirus. A later genetic analysis reported fewer N-insertions in productive TCRs among donors in an Asian-associated ancestry cluster than the 666-donor mean. A later genetic analysis associated a missense DCLRE1C variant with V-gene and J-gene trimming of TCR beta chains, and an independent cohort replicated the association. Because counts were too low, 15 to 20 rarely observed V segments, including chromosome 9 orphons, were left out of the earlier analysis of about 500 of the donors. Because some donors lacked HLA typing at each locus, the association tests relied only on the typed subset. Compared with equally common non-associated chains, HLA-associated TCR beta chains in a later analysis were more clonally expanded and had lower generation probabilities. According to a later analysis, parvovirus B19, influenza, CMV and Epstein-Barr virus appeared linked to several top co-occurrence clusters. When HLA alleles, especially DR and DQ, strongly co-occurred, TCR associations were difficult to assign to individual alleles. A later analysis associated about 17,000 TCR beta sequences with specific HLA alleles at a false discovery rate of 0.05. Immune exposure information for the cohort was limited to CMV serostatus. A further reported finding was that TCR beta sequences accurately predicted the HLA-A and HLA-B alleles for most subjects in the first cohort. In vitro tests confirmed that three of the cytomegalovirus-associated TCR beta chains recognize cytomegalovirus antigens. According to a later analysis, most CMV-associated TCR beta chains appeared to be HLA-restricted, and the HLA associations seemed to be driven largely by CMV exposure. Broadly in line with IMGT annotations, most TCR beta V segments showed up in productive rearrangements about 87% or about 30% of the time in an earlier analysis of about 500 of the donors. The classifier was reported to diagnose cytomegalovirus status with high specificity and sensitivity in both the original cohort and the validation cohort. In a later analysis, TCR association rates were found to vary across HLA loci, with the most associated TCRs seen for DRB1 alleles and the fewest for HLA-C alleles. The presence/absence analyses assumed that sequencing depth was roughly uniform across donors, and that assumption may not be true. It was suggested by the authors that the approach could potentially be generalized to other disease states and immunological phenotypes. Most TCR sequences were seen in very few donors, while some public TCRs were found in many individuals. Only TCR beta chains were sequenced in this cohort, and the absence of alpha or paired-chain data limited detectable features. The 87-base-pair reads could not distinguish some IMGT-functional V segments, including TRBV6-2 and TRBV6-3, so those segments were excluded. Linkage disequilibrium might explain the correlated functional status among segregating V segments, but an unknown experimental factor could not be ruled out.

The specimen was PBMCs. The rearrangement combines TRBV27 with TRBJ1-5; the D gene is unclear. The source of this sequence is a woman in her 50s in good health and CMV-seronegative. The nucleotide sequence is given as TGTGCCAGCAGTTTGCGGATATATCAGCCCCAGCATTTT. It is translated as CASSLRIYQPQHF.